What follows are 9 T cell receptor beta chains derived from one specimen sequenced in a study of T cell responses to AZD1222 COVID-19 vaccine. Libraries were prepared by immunoSEQ multiplex PCR; TCRdb keeps only in-frame clonotypes and omits some of them. The table has tens of thousands of clones, 90% to 95% seen once. This sample comprised peripheral blood, obtained 28 days after the second AZD1222 dose. Receptor source: an adult who received the AZD1222 COVID-19 vaccine.

V is TRBV5-4 and J is TRBJ1-2; D not resolved. The CDR3 length is 13 residues. V was pared by 2 bases and J by 2 bases, with 7 bases between. Germline V lookup: CDR1 SGHNT, CDR2 YYREEE (reference sequence). In DNA, the CDR3 is TGTGCCAGCAGCTTAAGAAACAACTATGGCTACACCTTC. It is translated as CASSLRNNYGYTF. The variable domain in full, with the rest retrieved from reference TRBV5-4 and TRBJ1-2, is ETGVTQSPTHLIKTRGQQVTLRCSSQSGHNTVSWYQQALGQGPQFIFQYYREEENGRGNFPPRFSGLQFPNYSSELNVNALELDDSALYLCASSLRNNYGYTFGSGTRLTVV.

The gene calls are TRBV5-5 and TRBJ2-4; 7 nucleotides align to TRBD1. The CDR3 is made up of 14 amino acids. Germline CDR1 SGHKS, CDR2 YYEKEE (reference sequence). V trimming: 1 base; J trimming: 13 bases; junction bases outside the gene matches: 11. The CDR3 DNA is TGTGCCAGCAGCTTGACCGGGACAGAGTCTAACCAGTACTTC. This codes for CASSLTGTESNQYF.

The J gene is TRBJ2-2, the V gene TRBV14; D tentatively reads TRBD1 or TRBD2 (5 bases each). V was cut by 4 bases and J by 6 bases, with 18 bases left in between. This CDR3 comprises 16 residues. Germline CDR1 and CDR2: SGHDN and FVKESK. The DNA for the CDR3 is TGTGCCAGCAGCCGTCGGGGCACTGCGAGGTCCGGGGAGCTGTTTTTT. Residues: CASSRRGTARSGELFF.

This chain uses TRBV6-1 with TRBJ1-4; 12 bases are a match to TRBD1. The CDR3 extends over 15 amino acids. Germline loops: CDR1 MNHNS, CDR2 SASEGT. The junction had 4 bases not matched to a gene; V was cut back by 3 bases and J by 8 bases. The CDR3 loop reads CASSDGTGGKEKLFF. CDR3 in DNA: TGTGCCAGCAGTGACGGGACAGGGGGCAAAGAAAAACTGTTTTTT.

The chain couples TRBV5-8 to TRBJ2-3; D uncertain. The CDR3 loop spans 14 amino acids. Germline loops: CDR1 SGHTS, CDR2 YDEGEE. The V and J ends lost 4 bases and 0 bases respectively, with 9 bases between them. CDR3 in amino acids: CASSGRASTDTQYF. The CDR3 DNA reads as TGTGCCAGCAGCGGTAGGGCTAGCACAGATACGCAGTATTTT. The full variable domain, rest sourced from reference TRBV5-8 and TRBJ2-3, is EAGVTQSPTHLIKTRGQQATLRCSPISGHTSVYWYQQALGLGLQFLLWYDEGEERNRGNFPPRFSGRQFPNYSSELNVNALELEDSALYLCASSGRASTDTQYFGPGTRLTVL.

The chain combines TRBV6-5 with TRBJ1-5, with D hard to call. Germline-derived CDR1 and CDR2 are MNHEY and SVGAGI. Trimming stripped 7 bases from V and 6 bases from J, with 13 bases between. The CDR3 totals 13 residues. The CDR3 reads CASNGREGQPQHF. CDR3 bases: TGTGCCAGCAATGGACGGGAGGGTCAGCCCCAGCATTTT.

The chain links TRBV28 to TRBJ1-1; TRBD1 is a possible D gene (5 bases). The length of the CDR3 is 14 residues. The V gene lost 4 bases and the J gene lost 1 base, with 10 bases spanning the gap. Germline values: CDR1 MDHEN, CDR2 SYDVKM. The CDR3 spells CASSSLGQNTEAFF. The CDR3 DNA is TGTGCCAGCAGTTCCCTCGGACAGAACACTGAAGCTTTCTTT.

This clone has only one observation. This rearrangement joins TRBV19 to TRBJ2-1, with 7 bases identical to TRBD2. The CDR3 is 16 amino acids. After removal of 4 bases from V and 8 bases from J, the junction contained 14 bases not matched to a gene. In germline, CDR1 is LNHDA, CDR2 SQIVND (reference sequence). The CDR3 coding sequence is TGTGCCAGTAGTAGACTAGCTACGGCCCGCGGCCATGAGCAGTTCTTC. It specifies CASSRLATARGHEQFF.

This chain uses TRBV7-9 with TRBJ1-5, with a weak D call TRBD1 (5 bases). Trimming shortened V by 5 bases and J by 5 bases, and 7 bases separated the two germline ends. The V gene's germline CDR1 is SEHNR and CDR2 FQNEAQ (reference sequence). CDR3 length: 12 amino acids. The CDR3 bases are TGTGCCAGCAGCCAAGGGGATCAGCCCCAGCATTTT. It translates to CASSQGDQPQHF.